The 10 T cell receptor beta chains below were found in one sample sequenced in a study of metastatic and nonmetastatic thyroid tumors. Among the patients, none had received any treatment before thyroid surgery. From the PCR reads, TCRdb re-called clones with MiXCR. The table shows some 15,000 clones, with roughly 23% occurring only once. Sequenced material: adjacent normal tissue. These receptors were collected from a female donor with papillary thyroid cancer or a benign thyroid nodule (not recorded which). Some clones in this sample may be carry-over from other donors' samples.

The rearrangement joins TRBV20-1 to TRBJ1-5; D remains unclear. The CDR3 sequence is 15 residues long. The germline gives CDR1 DFQATT, CDR2 SNEGSKA (reference sequence). With 1 base removed from V and 4 bases from J, the gap between germline ends came to 14 bases. The CDR3 DNA reads TGCAGTGCTAGAGTTGCGGCAGCGCAAAATCAGCCCCAGCATTTT. Protein: CSARVAAAQNQPQHF.

The rearrangement links TRBV6-2 or TRBV6-3 to TRBJ1-1, with D possibly TRBD1 on 6 matching bases. V was cut by 2 bases and J by 3 bases, with 13 bases left in between. The CDR3 spans 15 residues. The V gene's germline CDR1 is MNHEY and CDR2 SVGEGT. The CDR3 here is CASSYGGGRDTEAFF. Written as DNA, the CDR3 is TGTGCCAGCAGTTACGGCGGGGGCAGGGACACTGAAGCTTTCTTT.

The rearrangement links TRBV27 to TRBJ1-5; no clear D. Germline V gene lookup returns CDR1 MNHEY and CDR2 SMNVEV (reference sequence). The CDR3 has 14 amino acids. The ends were cut back, 6 bases at V and 3 bases at J, with 12 bases in the middle. The CDR3 reads CASRPDFYNQPQHF. In DNA, the CDR3 is TGTGCCAGCAGACCGGACTTCTACAATCAGCCCCAGCATTTT.

This clone was observed at least ten times. This chain uses TRBV5-1 with TRBJ1-2; 8 bases are shared with TRBD1. Germline CDR1 SGHRS, CDR2 YFSETQ. Trimming took 3 bases from V and 2 from J; bases not matched to a gene: 6. The CDR3 sequence is 15 residues long. The CDR3 bases are TGCGCCAGCAGCTCCGGGACAGGCCCGAACTATGGCTACACCTTC. Its translation is CASSSGTGPNYGYTF.

The chain links TRBV20-1 to TRBJ2-5, with no clear D. Germline CDR1 is DFQATT and CDR2 is SNEGSKA (reference sequence). Trimming pared 3 bases from V and 5 bases from J, leaving 10 bases between. This CDR3 has 12 residues. CDR3: CSASRSSETQYF. The CDR3 region has the DNA TGCAGTGCTAGCCGTTCTTCGGAGACCCAGTACTTC.

This clone turned up a few times. The CDR3 nucleotides read TGCGCCAGCAGCTTGGTGTTAGCGGGAGGAACAGATACGCAGTATTTT. Translation: CASSLVLAGGTDTQYF. The chain carries TRBV5-1 and TRBJ2-3, with 10 bases aligning to TRBD2. After removal of 0 bases from V and 3 bases from J, the junction contained 4 bases not matched to a gene. This CDR3 region has 16 residues. The germline CDR1 and CDR2 sequences are SGHRS and YFSETQ.

The gene calls are TRBV9 and TRBJ1-5; tentatively, D is TRBD1 (5 bases). Germline V lookup: CDR1 SGDLS, CDR2 YYNGEE. Trimming removed 4 bases at V and 6 bases at J, with 17 bases between. CDR3 size: 15 residues. CDR3 in amino acids: CASSPGRTSGQPQHF. The CDR3 DNA is TGTGCCAGCAGCCCGGGACGCACTTCGGGTCAGCCCCAGCATTTT. Complete variable domain (other parts from reference TRBV9 and TRBJ1-5): DSGVTQTPKHLITATGQRVTLRCSPRSGDLSVYWYQQSLDQGLQFLIQYYNGEERAKGNILERFSAQQFPDLHSELNLSSLELGDSALYFCASSPGRTSGQPQHFGDGTRLSIL.

This clone was seen a few times. The chain combines TRBV19 with TRBJ2-7, with 7 bases identical to TRBD1. This CDR3 has 15 residues. In germline, CDR1 is LNHDA, CDR2 SQIVND (reference sequence). With 5 bases clipped from V and 7 bases from J, the junction kept 14 bases outside the gene matches. DNA of the CDR3: TGTGCCAGTAGTGCCGGGACAGAACGTCCTACTGAGCAGTACTTC. The encoded protein is CASSAGTERPTEQYF.

Remarks on this clone: The sample has other DNA sequences that encode this CDR3 too. This chain links TRBV3-1 with TRBJ1-1, with D perhaps matching TRBD1 (5 bases). Trimming shortened V by 2 bases and J by 5 bases, and 9 bases separated the two germline ends. The CDR3 consists of 13 residues. Germline assignment: CDR1 LGHDT and CDR2 YNNKEL (reference sequence). CDR3 in DNA: TGTGCCAGCAGCCAACAGGGAAGGACTGAAGCTTTCTTT. Translating gives CASSQQGRTEAFF.

CDR3 DNA sequence: TGCGCCAGCAGCTTGGACAGGCCCTCTGGGGCCAACGTCCTGACTTTC. It specifies CASSLDRPSGANVLTF. The chain couples TRBV5-1 to TRBJ2-6; D is possibly TRBD1 (5 bases). The CDR3 runs to 16 residues. V lost 0 bases to trimming and J lost 0 bases, with 7 bases between them. Germline loops: CDR1 SGHRS, CDR2 YFSETQ.